A selection of T cell receptor beta chains follows, all from one sample in a study of cytomegalovirus exposure and HLA in healthy donors. Sequenced by immunoSEQ multiplex PCR; TCRdb stores in-frame clones only, minus some. The data contain around 300,000 clones, 70% to 90% of them seen just once; the ten biggest clones take up more than 0.8%. The sequenced sample consisted of PBMCs. These receptors were collected from a young woman in good health and CMV-seronegative. The CDR3 runs from the conserved cysteine through the conserved F or W. Each record gives: clone size, D gene, J gene, V gene, CDR3 protein, CDR3 DNA. The D gene is left open where the match is weak. Some rows have no size entry. The others give once, few or many, or a class for an expanded clone.

>-|-|TRBJ1-6|TRBV5-5
CASSLARFLRSPLHF
TGTGCCAGCAGCTTGGCCCGTTTTTTGAGATCACCCCTCCACTTT
>-|-|TRBJ2-1|TRBV21-1
CADSGRAHNEQFF
TGTGCCGATAGCGGGAGGGCCCACAATGAGCAGTTCTTC
>once|TRBD2|TRBJ2-3|TRBV5-4
CASSSGGGSDTQYF
TGTGCCAGCAGCTCCGGGGGGGGTTCAGATACGCAGTATTTT
>-|-|TRBJ2-7|TRBV19
CASSAGLAYEQYF
TGTGCCAGTAGTGCCGGACTGGCCTACGAGCAGTACTTC
>-|-|TRBJ1-2|TRBV20-1
CSGYENYGYTF
TGCAGCGGTTACGAGAACTATGGCTACACCTTC
>-|-|TRBJ1-1|TRBV11-2
CASIRRGAGTEAFF
TGTGCCAGCATCCGCCGGGGGGCGGGCACTGAAGCTTTCTTT
>-|-|TRBJ1-1|TRBV29-1
CSVVDLRNTEAFF
TGCAGCGTTGTAGACCTTAGGAACACTGAAGCTTTCTTT
>once|-|TRBJ1-3|TRBV7-6
CASSLLPQGTGNTIYF
TGTGCCAGCAGCCTATTACCCCAGGGAACGGGAAACACCATATATTTT
>few|-|TRBJ1-2|TRBV27
CASAIGVQANYGYTF
TGTGCCAGCGCCATCGGGGTGCAAGCTAACTATGGCTACACCTTC
>-|-|TRBJ2-6|TRBV9
CASSIIPNRAGANVLTF
TGTGCCAGCAGCATAATTCCTAACAGGGCTGGGGCCAACGTCCTGACTTTC
>-|TRBD1|TRBJ1-2|TRBV5-1
CASSLTGQGSGGGYTF
TGCGCCAGCAGCTTGACTGGACAGGGTAGTGGAGGCGGCTACACCTTC
>-|-|TRBJ1-5|TRBV30
CAWSGGQINQPQHF
TGTGCCTGGAGTGGTGGACAGATCAATCAGCCCCAGCATTTT
>-|-|TRBJ1-2|TRBV13
CASSSTRTPTHPYGYTF
TGTGCCAGCAGCTCAACACGGACTCCTACCCACCCCTATGGCTACACCTTC
>-|-|TRBJ2-7|TRBV7-2
CASSSTSYEQYF
TGTGCCAGCAGCTCCACAAGTTACGAGCAGTACTTC
>-|-|TRBJ1-4|TRBV5-6
CASSLAKGAQVNEKLFF
TGTGCCAGCAGCTTGGCCAAAGGGGCGCAGGTTAATGAAAAACTGTTTTTT
>-|-|TRBJ2-4|TRBV30
CAWSTRRLAKNIQYF
TGTGCCTGGAGCACCCGTCGACTAGCCAAAAACATTCAGTACTTC
>-|TRBD2|TRBJ2-7|TRBV5-1
CASSGVAGYMNEQYF
TGCGCCAGCAGCGGGGTAGCGGGGTATATGAACGAGCAGTACTTC
>-|TRBD1|TRBJ1-2|TRBV7-2
CASSLPRTGHGYTF
TGTGCCAGCAGCTTACCCAGGACAGGGCATGGCTACACCTTC